This T cell receptor beta chain was captured by sequencing in a study of shared clonotypes between healthy human individuals. The CDR3 is 15 amino acids. Losses at the gene ends were 3 bases for V and 5 bases for J; bases not matched to a gene: 9. Germline loops: CDR1 SGHTA, CDR2 FQGTGA. This clone was observed a single time. The data were produced by immunoSEQ multiplex PCR, yet TCRdb's version contains in-frame clones alone and is incomplete. The sample holds about 2.4 million clones, under 95% seen once. The clonotype comes from a man aged 18 to 29 in good health. Some clones in this sample may be carry-over from other donors' samples. The V gene is TRBV7-3, the J gene TRBJ2-5, with 7 bases lining up with TRBD1. Input material: naive CD4+ T cells from PBMCs. Described subset: CD45RA+ positively selected. This CDR3 is CASSFQGGAGETQYF. The CDR3 region has the DNA TGTGCCAGCAGCTTTCAAGGGGGCGCAGGGGAGACCCAGTACTTC.